Listed here is a single T cell receptor beta chain. Its matching antigen is unknown. It was with 60 Vbeta and 13 Jbeta primers that the PCR ran. The protocol was immunoSEQ multiplex PCR, while the TCRdb copy is restricted to in-frame clones and leaves out a portion. The profile covers about 170,000 clones, with more than 75% appearing a single time and about 2% taken by the ten largest. The sample originates from a study of cytomegalovirus exposure and HLA in healthy donors. Per germline, CDR1 MNHEY and CDR2 SVGAGI. CDR3 length: 14 amino acids. After removal of 5 bases from V and 3 bases from J, the junction contained 4 bases not matched to a gene. Overall study results and limits: It was 150 or so TCR beta chains that were listed as cytomegalovirus-associated.

Input material: PBMCs. The rearrangement joins TRBV6-5 to TRBJ1-5; 7 bases map to TRBD1. This receptor was taken from a young man in good health and CMV-seropositive. The CDR3 DNA follows: TGTGCCAGCAGTGTGACAGGGTCCAATCAGCCCCAGCATTTT. Translating gives CASSVTGSNQPQHF.